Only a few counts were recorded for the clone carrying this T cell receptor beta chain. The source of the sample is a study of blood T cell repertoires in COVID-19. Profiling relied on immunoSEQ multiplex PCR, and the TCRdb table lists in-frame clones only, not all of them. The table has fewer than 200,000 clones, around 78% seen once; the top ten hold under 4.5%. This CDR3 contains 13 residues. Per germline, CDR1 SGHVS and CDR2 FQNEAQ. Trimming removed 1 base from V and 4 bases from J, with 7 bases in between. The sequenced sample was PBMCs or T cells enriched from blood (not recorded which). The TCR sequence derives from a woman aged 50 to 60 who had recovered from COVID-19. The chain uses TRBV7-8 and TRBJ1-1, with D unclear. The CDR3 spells CASSLDGGTEAFF. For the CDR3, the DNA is TGTGCCAGCAGCTTAGACGGCGGCACTGAAGCTTTCTTT.